The clone carrying this T cell receptor beta chain was counted only a few times. What it recognizes is unknown. In patients aged 18 to 65, hyperthyroidism was newly diagnosed, with duration under 2 months. Together with thyroid ultrasound, orbital computed tomography, serum thyroxine and TRAb, clinical symptoms were used for diagnoses. There were TCR beta CDR3 regions amplified from RNA transcripts. The HTBI primer set served for first-round RT-PCR of the TCR CDR3. TCRdb itself ran the multiplex PCR reads through MiXCR, one entry per CDR3 protein. The data hold 370,000 or so distinct CDR3 sequences, with about 25% observed a single time. The entry originates in a study of T cells in Graves' hyperthyroidism and ophthalmopathy. Findings and caveats of the study: Ophthalmopathy, which appeared later, was predicted by the model a median around 6 months before onset. Most thyroid clonotypes with frequency above 0.001 were detected in blood.

V lost 1 base and J lost 6, with 11 bases in between. Germline CDR1 LGHNA, CDR2 YNFKEQ. The CDR3 loop spans 14 amino acids. The rearrangement joins TRBV4-2 to TRBJ2-3; D is ambiguous. Sample: blood. The TCR was taken from a man aged 50-59 years with Graves' hyperthyroidism. The CDR3 bases are TGTGCCAGCAGCCAAGGAGGAGTACCTGATACGCAGTATTTT. Amino acids: CASSQGGVPDTQYF.